This T cell receptor beta chain was identified in a study of blood T cell repertoires in COVID-19. Study overall: Acute-phase and convalescent COVID-19 samples originated in the United States, Italy and Spain. In each case, the material was cDNA or gDNA derived from T cells, B-cell-depleted T cells, or PBMCs.

Only in-frame clones appear in the TCRdb table, and some are missing; sequencing was by immunoSEQ multiplex PCR. Found here are some 24,000 clones, roughly nine tenths of them singletons; the top ten hold 9% to 10%. J lost 4 bases, V lost 2 bases, and 5 bases had no gene match. The germline CDR1 and CDR2 sequences are LGHDT and YNNKEL (reference sequence). The length of the CDR3 is 16 residues. Sequenced material: peripheral blood. The V gene is TRBV3-1 (or the pseudogene TRBV3-2), the J gene TRBJ2-5; 12 bases are shared with TRBD2. The receptor comes from a man aged 70 or older with acute or convalescent COVID-19. Here the CDR3 reads CASSQLAGGLLETQYF. The CDR3 nucleotides read TGTGCCAGCAGCCAACTAGCGGGGGGGCTTTTAGAGACCCAGTACTTC.